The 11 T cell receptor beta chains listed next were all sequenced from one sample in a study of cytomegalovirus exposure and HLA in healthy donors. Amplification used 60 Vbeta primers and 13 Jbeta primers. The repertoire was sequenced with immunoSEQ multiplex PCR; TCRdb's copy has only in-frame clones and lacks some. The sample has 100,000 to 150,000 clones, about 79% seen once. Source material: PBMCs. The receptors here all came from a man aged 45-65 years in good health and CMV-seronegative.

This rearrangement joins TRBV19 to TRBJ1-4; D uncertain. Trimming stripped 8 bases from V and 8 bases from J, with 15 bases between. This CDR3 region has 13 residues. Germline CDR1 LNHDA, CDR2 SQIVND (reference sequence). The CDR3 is CASREKWSEKLFF. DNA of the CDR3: TGTGCCAGTCGGGAGAAGTGGTCGGAAAAACTGTTTTTT.

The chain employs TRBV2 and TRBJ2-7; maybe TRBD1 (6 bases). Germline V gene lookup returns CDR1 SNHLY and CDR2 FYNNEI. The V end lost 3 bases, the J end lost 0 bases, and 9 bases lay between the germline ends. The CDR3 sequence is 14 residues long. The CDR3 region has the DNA TGTGCCAGCAGTGAGGACAGTAGCTCCTACGAGCAGTACTTC. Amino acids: CASSEDSSSYEQYF.

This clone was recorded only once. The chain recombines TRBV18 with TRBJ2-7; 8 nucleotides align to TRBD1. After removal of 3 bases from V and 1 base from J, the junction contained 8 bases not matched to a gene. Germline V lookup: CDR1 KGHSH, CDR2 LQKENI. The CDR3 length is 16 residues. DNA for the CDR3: TGTGCCAGCTCACCGGGGACAGGAAAGTTTTCCTACGAGCAGTACTTC. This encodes CASSPGTGKFSYEQYF. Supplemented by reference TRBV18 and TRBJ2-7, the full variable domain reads NAGVMQNPRHLVRRRGQEARLRCSPMKGHSHVYWYRQLPEEGLKFMVYLQKENIIDESGMPKERFSAEFPKEGPSILRIQQVVRGDSAAYFCASSPGTGKFSYEQYFGPGTRLTVT.

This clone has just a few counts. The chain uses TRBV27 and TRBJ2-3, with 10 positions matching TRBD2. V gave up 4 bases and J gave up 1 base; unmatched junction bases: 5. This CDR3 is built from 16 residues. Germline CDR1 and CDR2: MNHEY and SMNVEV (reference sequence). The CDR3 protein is CASSSLAGDGTDTQYF. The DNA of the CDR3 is TGTGCCAGCAGTTCTCTAGCGGGGGACGGCACAGATACGCAGTATTTT.

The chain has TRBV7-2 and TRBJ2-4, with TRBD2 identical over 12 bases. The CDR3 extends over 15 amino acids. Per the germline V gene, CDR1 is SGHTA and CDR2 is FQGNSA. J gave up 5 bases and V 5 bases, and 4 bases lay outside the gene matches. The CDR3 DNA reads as TGTGCCAGCAGCCTGACTAGCGGGAGCGAAAACATTCAGTACTTC. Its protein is CASSLTSGSENIQYF. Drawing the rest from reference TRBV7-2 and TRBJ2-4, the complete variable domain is GAGVSQSPSNKVTEKGKDVELRCDPISGHTALYWYRQSLGQGLEFLIYFQGNSAPDKSGLPSDRFSAERTGGSVSTLTIQRTQQEDSAVYLCASSLTSGSENIQYFGAGTRLSVL.

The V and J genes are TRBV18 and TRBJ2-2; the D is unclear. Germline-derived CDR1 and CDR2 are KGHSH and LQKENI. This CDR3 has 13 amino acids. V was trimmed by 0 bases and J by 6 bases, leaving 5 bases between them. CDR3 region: CASSPPASGELFF. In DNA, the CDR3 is TGTGCCAGCTCACCACCGGCCTCCGGGGAGCTGTTTTTT.

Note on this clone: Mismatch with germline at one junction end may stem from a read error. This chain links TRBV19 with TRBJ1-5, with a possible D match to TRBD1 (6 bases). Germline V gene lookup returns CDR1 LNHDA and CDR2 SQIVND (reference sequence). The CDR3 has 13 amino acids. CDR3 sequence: CASSIPRQERVAF. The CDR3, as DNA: TGTGCCAGTAGTATCCCTCGACAGGAACGAGTGGCTTTT. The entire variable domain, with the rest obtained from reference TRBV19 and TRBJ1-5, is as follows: DGGITQSPKYLFRKEGQNVTLSCEQNLNHDAMYWYRQDPGQGLRLIYYSQIVNDFQKGDIAEGYSVSREKKESFPLTVTSAQKNPTAFYLCASSIPRQERVAFGDGTRLSIL.

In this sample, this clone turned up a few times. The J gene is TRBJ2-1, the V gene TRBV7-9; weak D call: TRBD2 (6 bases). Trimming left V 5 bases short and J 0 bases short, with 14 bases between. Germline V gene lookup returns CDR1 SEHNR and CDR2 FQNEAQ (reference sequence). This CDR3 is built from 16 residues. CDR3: CASSAEGWSSYNEQFF. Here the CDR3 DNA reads TGTGCCAGCAGCGCGGAGGGATGGAGCTCCTACAATGAGCAGTTCTTC. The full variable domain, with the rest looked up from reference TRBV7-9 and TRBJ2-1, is DTGVSQNPRHKITKRGQNVTFRCDPISEHNRLYWYRQTLGQGPEFLTYFQNEAQLEKSRLLSDRFSAERPKGSFSTLEIQRTEQGDSAMYLCASSAEGWSSYNEQFFGPGTRLTVL.

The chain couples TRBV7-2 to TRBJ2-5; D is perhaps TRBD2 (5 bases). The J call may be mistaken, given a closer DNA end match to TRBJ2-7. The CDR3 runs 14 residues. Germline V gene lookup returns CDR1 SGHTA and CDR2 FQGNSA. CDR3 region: CASSPNLATYEQYF. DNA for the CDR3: TGTGCCAGCAGCCCAAATCTAGCTACCTACGAGCAGTACTTC.

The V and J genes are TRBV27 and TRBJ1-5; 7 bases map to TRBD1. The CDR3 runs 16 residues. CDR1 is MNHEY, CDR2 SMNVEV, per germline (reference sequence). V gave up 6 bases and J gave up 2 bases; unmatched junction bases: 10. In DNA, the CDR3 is TGTGCCAGCAGCCAGACAGGGAGAACGGGCAATCAGCCCCAGCATTTT. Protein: CASSQTGRTGNQPQHF.

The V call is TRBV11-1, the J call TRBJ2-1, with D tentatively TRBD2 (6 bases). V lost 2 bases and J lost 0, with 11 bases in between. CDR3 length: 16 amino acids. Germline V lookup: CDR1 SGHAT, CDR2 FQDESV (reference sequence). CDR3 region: CASSLQAGSSYNEQFF. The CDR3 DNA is TGTGCCAGCAGCTTACAGGCGGGGAGCTCCTACAATGAGCAGTTCTTC.